This TCR beta chain was sequenced in a study of identical twins. Findings and limits, study-wide: For cord blood, abundant beta clonotypes had fewer insertions, unlike memory repertoires, which showed none.

Worth noting for this clonotype: No antigen is known for it.

Trimming took off 3 bases at V and 5 bases at J, with 7 bases between the two ends. The germline V gene has CDR1 LGHDT and CDR2 YNNKEL (reference sequence). The CDR3 loop spans 12 amino acids. Template switching created a universal primer site, and the cDNA included unique molecular identifiers. A single record per CDR3 protein comes from TCRdb applying MiXCR to the 5' RACE reads. The sample yields 450,000 to 650,000 distinct CDR3 sequences, around a tenth seen once. A further study also used this sample, focusing on yellow fever vaccine responses in identical twins. From that paper: Reportedly, the T cell response mounted by twins to vaccine seemed partly convergent, partly personalized.

Source material: PBMCs. This chain links TRBV3-1 with TRBJ2-5; no clear D. This sequence was found in a woman between 18 and 29 years old in good health. The CDR3 spells CASSQQEETQYF. In DNA form, the CDR3 reads TGTGCCAGCAGCCAGCAAGAGGAGACCCAGTACTTC.